The T cell receptor (beta chain) under discussion was sequenced for a study of blood T cell repertoires in COVID-19. V lost 11 bases and J lost 0; bases outside the gene matches: 7. This CDR3 contains 13 residues. CDR1 and CDR2 from the germline V gene are MNHEY and SMNVEV (reference sequence). This table comes from immunoSEQ multiplex PCR, and its TCRdb copy is limited to in-frame clones, with some not included. This sample has more than 90,000 clones, with around 87% found just once. This sequence originates from a woman aged 25 to 39 with acute or convalescent COVID-19. Material for sequencing was peripheral blood. This sequence joins TRBV27 and TRBJ2-7; TRBD2 aligns across 7 bases. The CDR3, as DNA: TGTGCCTCCGGGGAGGGCCTCTCCTACGAGCAGTACTTC. Translating gives CASGEGLSYEQYF.